The 32 T cell receptor beta chains listed next were all sequenced from one sample in a study of blood T cell repertoires in COVID-19. Libraries were prepared by immunoSEQ multiplex PCR; TCRdb keeps only in-frame clonotypes and omits some of them. The sample consists of around 110,000 clones, about four fifths of them appearing once. Sequencing input: peripheral blood. Receptor source: a man aged 55 to 70 with active or convalescent COVID-19.

J is TRBJ1-2 and V is TRBV7-9; 8 nucleotides align to TRBD1. The germline V gene encodes CDR1 SEHNR and CDR2 FQNEAQ (reference sequence). After removal of 1 base from V and 10 bases from J, the junction contained 5 bases not matched to a gene. The CDR3 loop spans 13 amino acids. The CDR3 nucleotides are TGTGCCAGCAGCTTAGAGGCAGGGGGCGACTACACCTTC. Its protein is CASSLEAGGDYTF.

This chain connects TRBV7-9 to TRBJ1-1; D not resolved. The CDR3 loop spans 14 amino acids. The V end lost 2 bases, the J end lost 0 bases, and 7 bases lay between the germline ends. Per the germline V gene, CDR1 is SEHNR and CDR2 is FQNEAQ (reference sequence). CDR3 DNA: TGTGCCAGCAGCTTAAAGAGCATGAACACTGAAGCTTTCTTT. Translating gives CASSLKSMNTEAFF.

CDR3 DNA sequence: TGTGCCTGGGCGAGGGGACAGGGGGAATATTCACCCCTCCACTTT. This codes for CAWARGQGEYSPLHF. The chain links TRBV30 to TRBJ1-6; 11 bases map to TRBD1. V gave up 5 bases and J gave up 8 bases; unmatched junction bases: 8. CDR1 GTSNPN and CDR2 SVGIG come from the germline V gene (reference sequence). The CDR3 contains 15 residues.

CDR3 bases: TGCGCCAGCAGCTTTGCCAGCGGGATTGGTAAGGAGACCCAGTACTTC. It is translated as CASSFASGIGKETQYF. The chain carries TRBV5-1 and TRBJ2-5, with 7 positions matching TRBD2. J gave up 5 bases and V 2 bases, and 12 bases lay outside the gene matches. The CDR3 length is 16 residues. In germline, CDR1 is SGHRS, CDR2 YFSETQ.

In this sample, this clone turned up once. The chain carries TRBV5-4 and TRBJ1-2; 10 nucleotides match TRBD1. The CDR3 is 14 amino acids. Unmatched junction bases numbered 5, after V lost 5 bases and J lost 4 bases. Germline CDR1 reads SGHNT; CDR2 reads YYREEE (reference sequence). The CDR3 nucleotides are TGTGCCAGCAGGCGGGACAGGGGAGCCTATGGCTACACCTTC. This sequence encodes CASRRDRGAYGYTF.

This clone showed up just a few times. The chain employs TRBV6-1 and TRBJ1-5, with D maybe TRBD1 (6 bases). Trimming pared 3 bases from V and 6 bases from J, leaving 12 bases between. The CDR3 consists of 14 residues. The germline gives CDR1 MNHNS, CDR2 SASEGT. The CDR3 sequence: CASSDRGWRQPQHF. CDR3 DNA sequence: TGTGCCAGCAGTGACAGGGGATGGCGTCAGCCCCAGCATTTT.

This clone was observed once. J is TRBJ2-2 and V is TRBV24-1; possible D gene TRBD2, 5 bases. Trimming shortened V by 7 bases and J by 5 bases, and 13 bases separated the two germline ends. Germline V gene sequence: CDR1 KGHDR, CDR2 SFDVKD. This CDR3 has 14 residues. The CDR3 loop is CATSSGLETGELFF. CDR3 in DNA: TGTGCCACCAGCTCAGGACTCGAAACCGGGGAGCTGTTTTTT.

This clone was picked up a small number of times. J is TRBJ2-3 and V is TRBV19; 8 bases align to TRBD1. CDR1 LNHDA and CDR2 SQIVND come from the germline V gene (reference sequence). The V and J ends lost 5 bases and 4 bases, in that order; junction bases with no gene match: 5. This CDR3 comprises 14 residues. The CDR3 is CASSQDRGADTQYF. The CDR3 bases are TGTGCCAGTAGTCAAGACAGGGGCGCAGATACGCAGTATTTT. Together with reference TRBV19 and TRBJ2-3, the CDR3 gives the full variable domain: DGGITQSPKYLFRKEGQNVTLSCEQNLNHDAMYWYRQDPGQGLRLIYYSQIVNDFQKGDIAEGYSVSREKKESFPLTVTSAQKNPTAFYLCASSQDRGADTQYFGPGTRLTVL.

The rearrangement uses TRBV7-2 and TRBJ2-2; 10 nucleotides agree with TRBD2. The CDR3 contains 15 residues. Trimming cost V 3 bases and J 6 bases; bases outside gene matches: 4. The germline gives CDR1 SGHTA, CDR2 FQGNSA. This chain's CDR3 is CASSFSSGSPGELFF. In nucleotides, the CDR3 is TGTGCCAGCAGCTTTTCTAGCGGGAGCCCCGGGGAGCTGTTTTTT.

V is TRBV30 and J is TRBJ2-2; 14 bases map to TRBD2. CDR3 length: 17 residues. The V segment lost 3 bases and the J segment 7 bases; nucleotides outside the gene matches: 10. CDR1 is GTSNPN and CDR2 is SVGIG in the germline V gene (reference sequence). The CDR3 DNA reads TGTGCCTGGAGCACCGGGACTAGCGGGAGCTTTAGCGGGGAGCTGTTTTTT. It specifies CAWSTGTSGSFSGELFF.

The rearrangement joins TRBV27 to TRBJ2-2, with 10 bases matching TRBD2. This CDR3 contains 16 residues. J gave up 9 bases and V 5 bases, and 12 bases lay outside the gene matches. Germline loops: CDR1 MNHEY, CDR2 SMNVEV (reference sequence). In DNA form, the CDR3 reads TGTGCCAGCAGTACCCAAGGACTAGCGGTTCACCGGGAGCTGTTTTTT. This encodes CASSTQGLAVHRELFF.

The V call is TRBV19, the J call TRBJ2-7; TRBD1 aligns across 8 bases. Losses at the gene ends were 7 bases for V and 5 bases for J; bases not matched to a gene: 10. This CDR3 has 14 amino acids. Per germline, CDR1 LNHDA and CDR2 SQIVND (reference sequence). CDR3 in DNA: TGTGCCAGTAAGACCTCGACAGGGGTCCACGAGCAGTACTTC. Residues: CASKTSTGVHEQYF.

This chain links TRBV7-9 with TRBJ2-1, with 7 positions matching TRBD2. CDR1 and CDR2 from the germline V gene are SEHNR and FQNEAQ (reference sequence). The trim removed 0 bases at V and 10 bases at J, leaving 0 bases unmatched. The CDR3 has 12 residues. This chain's CDR3 is CASSLASGEQFF. The CDR3 DNA reads as TGTGCCAGCAGCTTAGCTAGCGGGGAGCAGTTCTTC.

This clone was seen more than once but under ten times. The CDR3 spells CASSPRVTSGTSYNEQFF. In DNA form, the CDR3 reads TGTGCCAGCAGCCCAAGGGTGACTAGCGGTACCTCCTACAATGAGCAGTTCTTC. The V and J genes are TRBV7-3 and TRBJ2-1; 9 nucleotides match TRBD2. Germline V CDR1 and CDR2: SGHTA, FQGTGA. The CDR3 totals 18 residues. V lost 5 bases and J lost 0; bases outside the gene matches: 11.

This chain uses TRBV4-3 with TRBJ2-7, with 7 bases aligning to TRBD1. V dropped 0 bases and J dropped 5; count of bases not matched to a gene: 13. The CDR3 is 17 amino acids. Germline CDR1 is LGHNA and CDR2 is YSLEER. DNA of the CDR3: TGCGCCAGCAGCCAAGATTTTGGGGCAGGGGGTTTCAACGAGCAGTACTTC. This gives the protein CASSQDFGAGGFNEQYF.

This chain connects TRBV18 to TRBJ2-5; 12 nucleotides match TRBD1. From germline, CDR1 is KGHSH and CDR2 LQKENI. The trim removed 4 bases at V and 7 bases at J, leaving 10 bases unmatched. This CDR3 contains 16 residues. CDR3 DNA sequence: TGTGCCAGCTCACTTCCGGGACAGGGGGCAGGCGGGACCCAGTACTTC. It codes for CASSLPGQGAGGTQYF.

The chain combines TRBV7-9 with TRBJ2-3, with D maybe TRBD1 (6 bases). CDR3 size: 15 residues. Trimming removed 4 bases at V and 0 bases at J, with 11 bases between. CDR1 SEHNR and CDR2 FQNEAQ come from the germline V gene (reference sequence). CDR3 sequence (DNA): TGTGCCAGCAGCTCCGACAGGTTTAGCACAGATACGCAGTATTTT. Its protein product is CASSSDRFSTDTQYF. The whole variable domain, filled in from reference TRBV7-9 and TRBJ2-3, reads DTGVSQNPRHKITKRGQNVTFRCDPISEHNRLYWYRQTLGQGPEFLTYFQNEAQLEKSRLLSDRFSAERPKGSFSTLEIQRTEQGDSAMYLCASSSDRFSTDTQYFGPGTRLTVL.

The chain employs TRBV19 and TRBJ2-3; maybe TRBD1 (5 bases). Per the germline V gene, CDR1 is LNHDA and CDR2 is SQIVND (reference sequence). This CDR3 contains 14 residues. V lost 7 bases to trimming and J lost 2 bases, with 13 bases between them. CDR3 nucleotide sequence: TGTGCCAGTAAGGGGCAGGCCAACACAGATACGCAGTATTTT. Translation gives CASKGQANTDTQYF. Supplemented by reference TRBV19 and TRBJ2-3, the full variable domain reads DGGITQSPKYLFRKEGQNVTLSCEQNLNHDAMYWYRQDPGQGLRLIYYSQIVNDFQKGDIAEGYSVSREKKESFPLTVTSAQKNPTAFYLCASKGQANTDTQYFGPGTRLTVL.

The V gene is TRBV27, the J gene TRBJ1-1; 9 positions match TRBD1. The CDR3 length is 16 residues. J gave up 2 bases and V 0 bases, and 4 bases lay outside the gene matches. Germline assignment: CDR1 MNHEY and CDR2 SMNVEV (reference sequence). CDR3 bases: TGTGCCAGCAGTTTATCACGACAGGGGGTAAACACTGAAGCTTTCTTT. This codes for CASSLSRQGVNTEAFF.

CDR3 coding DNA: TGCGCCAGCAGCCAGTACAGGGGAAAGTCTGGCTACACCTTC. Amino acids: CASSQYRGKSGYTF. The genes are TRBV5-1 and TRBJ1-2; 7 bases are a match to TRBD1. The V gene end was trimmed by 4 bases and the J gene end by 7 bases; junction bases not matched to a gene: 10. The CDR3 spans 14 residues. Germline V gene lookup returns CDR1 SGHRS and CDR2 YFSETQ.

V and J are TRBV10-3 and TRBJ2-3, with TRBD2 matching over 10 bases. The CDR3 length is 15 residues. CDR1 is ENHRY and CDR2 is SYGVKD in the germline V gene. The ends lost 11 bases at V and 0 bases at J; junction bases unmatched: 8. The CDR3 loop is CASRGLASSTDTQYF. As DNA, the CDR3 is TGTGCCTCAAGGGGACTAGCGTCGAGCACAGATACGCAGTATTTT.

This sequence joins TRBV3-1 (or the pseudogene TRBV3-2) and TRBJ2-7, with D possibly matching TRBD2 (5 bases). This CDR3 spans 15 amino acids. The germline V gene has CDR1 LGHDT and CDR2 YNNKEL (reference sequence). Trimming shortened V by 0 bases and J by 5 bases, and 14 bases separated the two germline ends. DNA for the CDR3: TGTGCCAGCAGCCAAGATCTCCGGGGTCCGCACGAGCAGTACTTC. Its protein product is CASSQDLRGPHEQYF.

This clone was counted many times. The gene calls are TRBV5-3 and TRBJ2-7; a possible D gene is TRBD2 (6 bases). TRBV5-3 is reported as an ORF; its role is uncertain. V dropped 0 bases and J dropped 3 bases, with 10 bases sitting between them. The CDR3 sequence is 14 residues long. In DNA form, the CDR3 reads TGTGCCAGAAGCTTGGACGGGAGTAACTACGAGCAGTACTTC. Translating it yields CARSLDGSNYEQYF.

V is TRBV3-1 (or the pseudogene TRBV3-2) and J is TRBJ2-4; tentative D call: TRBD2 (7 bases). V was shortened by 2 bases and J by 0 bases, with 14 bases between the two germline ends. The CDR3 is made up of 17 amino acids. Per the germline V gene, CDR1 is LGHDT and CDR2 is YNNKEL (reference sequence). DNA for the CDR3: TGTGCCAGCAGCCAAAGGGGGGGCACTGCAGCCAAAAACATTCAGTACTTC. As protein: CASSQRGGTAAKNIQYF.

The chain recombines TRBV7-2 with TRBJ1-5; D might be TRBD1 (6 bases). V was pared by 1 base and J by 1 base, with 11 bases between. There are 16 residues in the CDR3. CDR1 SGHTA and CDR2 FQGNSA come from the germline V gene. The CDR3 region is CASSLGGRGSNQPQHF. The CDR3 DNA sequence: TGTGCCAGCAGCTTAGGTGGCAGGGGAAGCAATCAGCCCCAGCATTTT. Full variable domain (missing parts from reference TRBV7-2 and TRBJ1-5): GAGVSQSPSNKVTEKGKDVELRCDPISGHTALYWYRQSLGQGLEFLIYFQGNSAPDKSGLPSDRFSAERTGGSVSTLTIQRTQQEDSAVYLCASSLGGRGSNQPQHFGDGTRLSIL.

The chain recombines TRBV10-3 with TRBJ2-5, with 9 positions matching TRBD1. V was clipped by 6 bases and J by 5 bases; unmatched bases: 7. This CDR3 spans 14 amino acids. Germline lookup yields CDR1 ENHRY and CDR2 SYGVKD. CDR3 amino acids: CAISGTGQRETQYF. CDR3 sequence (DNA): TGTGCCATCAGCGGGACAGGGCAGAGGGAGACCCAGTACTTC.

The rearrangement uses TRBV9 and TRBJ2-3, with D possibly TRBD2 on 7 matching bases. Germline CDR1 and CDR2: SGDLS and YYNGEE. Trimming shortened V by 2 bases and J by 0 bases, and 13 bases separated the two germline ends. CDR3 length: 16 amino acids. In nucleotides, the CDR3 is TGTGCCAGCAGCGTGAGGGGGAGGGTTAGCACAGATACGCAGTATTTT. Amino acid sequence: CASSVRGRVSTDTQYF. The full variable domain, its missing parts supplied by reference TRBV9 and TRBJ2-3, is DSGVTQTPKHLITATGQRVTLRCSPRSGDLSVYWYQQSLDQGLQFLIQYYNGEERAKGNILERFSAQQFPDLHSELNLSSLELGDSALYFCASSVRGRVSTDTQYFGPGTRLTVL.

The chain combines TRBV7-3 with TRBJ2-2; TRBD2 aligns across 7 bases. This CDR3 is built from 15 residues. Germline assignment: CDR1 SGHTA and CDR2 FQGTGA. After removal of 2 bases from V and 4 bases from J, the junction contained 4 bases not matched to a gene. CDR3 loop: CASSLGGSVTGELFF. The CDR3 bases are TGTGCCAGCAGCTTAGGCGGGAGTGTCACCGGGGAGCTGTTTTTT.

The chain uses TRBV9 and TRBJ2-7; D unclear. The CDR3 consists of 14 residues. The germline gives CDR1 SGDLS, CDR2 YYNGEE. The ends were cut back, 2 bases at V and 3 bases at J, with 12 bases in the middle. The CDR3: CASSVALRNYEQYF. The CDR3 DNA follows: TGTGCCAGCAGCGTGGCGCTCAGGAACTACGAGCAGTACTTC.

J is TRBJ2-2 and V is TRBV27; D gene unclear. The V end lost 2 bases, the J end lost 4 bases, and 14 bases lay between the germline ends. The CDR3 spans 16 residues. From germline, CDR1 is MNHEY and CDR2 SMNVEV (reference sequence). The CDR3 is CASSLKVASATGELFF. Here the CDR3 DNA reads TGTGCCAGCAGTTTAAAGGTAGCCAGCGCCACCGGGGAGCTGTTTTTT.

The chain is built from TRBV5-1 and TRBJ1-1, with D maybe TRBD1 (6 bases). The CDR3 length is 15 residues. V gave up 1 base and J gave up 1 base, with 11 bases separating them. Germline V gene sequence: CDR1 SGHRS, CDR2 YFSETQ. In nucleotides, the CDR3 is TGCGCCAGCAGCTTGACTGGGGGCCAGAACACTGAAGCTTTCTTT. Its protein product is CASSLTGGQNTEAFF.

The sample holds a few counts of this clone. V and J are TRBV6-4 and TRBJ1-3; D is ambiguous. The V gene's germline CDR1 is MRHNA and CDR2 SNTAGT. This CDR3 region has 15 residues. The V end was cut by 7 bases, the J end by 1 base, with 14 bases between. The CDR3 sequence: CASTQPGDSGNTIYF. CDR3 in DNA: TGTGCCAGCACCCAACCCGGGGATTCTGGAAACACCATATATTTT.